This T cell receptor beta chain derives from a study of cytomegalovirus exposure and HLA in healthy donors. Study-wide points: TCR beta chains numbering more than 150 were designated cytomegalovirus-associated.

In the PCR, 60 Vbeta and 13 Jbeta primers were used. Method: immunoSEQ multiplex PCR; TCRdb's copy keeps in-frame clones and lacks some. The sample holds some 150,000 clones, approximately 9% seen once. The CDR3 has 17 residues. Germline CDR1 and CDR2: MDHEN and SYDVKM. Trimming cost V 4 bases and J 2 bases; bases outside gene matches: 6. Nominally healthy donors provided the samples, though records likely missed some immune exposures. Of note for this clone: The antigen is undetermined.

The sample was PBMCs. This clonotype was obtained from a male donor in good health and CMV-seronegative. V is TRBV28 and J is TRBJ1-5, with 12 bases identical to TRBD1. The CDR3 region is CASSSGTGGRGNQPQHF. CDR3 nucleotide sequence: TGTGCCAGCAGTTCCGGGACAGGGGGCAGGGGCAATCAGCCCCAGCATTTT.